The 27 T cell receptor beta chains below all came from one sample that was sequenced in a study of T cells in Graves' hyperthyroidism and ophthalmopathy. Researchers took RNA transcripts and amplified the TCR beta CDR3 regions from them. RT-PCR in the first round (using the HTBI primer set) targeted the TCR CDR3. TCRdb independently ran MiXCR on the multiplex PCR reads; one entry per CDR3 protein. This table holds hundreds of thousands of distinct CDR3 sequences, 38% found once. The sequenced sample consisted of blood. These receptors were taken from a man between 18 and 29 years old with Graves' hyperthyroidism.

The CDR3: CASSQVPGQGLGTEAFF. In nucleotides, the CDR3 is TGTGCCAGCAGCCAAGTCCCGGGACAGGGTTTGGGCACTGAAGCTTTCTTT. V gene TRBV2 combines with J gene TRBJ1-1, with 9 positions matching TRBD1. Germline loops: CDR1 SNHLY, CDR2 FYNNEI. CDR3 length: 17 amino acids. After removal of 6 bases from V and 4 bases from J, the junction contained 15 bases not matched to a gene.

This chain connects TRBV6-6 to TRBJ1-2; 7 bases are a match to TRBD1. The germline CDR1 and CDR2 sequences are MNHNY and SVGAGI (reference sequence). This CDR3 has 16 residues. Germline trimming cut 4 bases from V and 1 base from J; bases unmatched to any gene: 9. CDR3 protein: CASSFVRGGFNYGYTF. The CDR3 coding sequence is TGTGCCAGCAGTTTTGTCCGAGGGGGCTTTAACTATGGCTACACCTTC.

This clonotype occurred a few times. V and J are TRBV7-9 and TRBJ2-7; D might be TRBD1 (6 bases). CDR1 and CDR2 (germline): SEHNR, FQNEAQ (reference sequence). This CDR3 region has 15 residues. V dropped 5 bases and J dropped 0 bases, with 14 bases sitting between them. The CDR3 protein is CASSGGQTPSYEQYF. CDR3 in DNA: TGTGCCAGCAGCGGCGGACAGACTCCCTCCTACGAGCAGTACTTC.

On this clonotype itself: This likely comes from a read error, as the CDR3 has no conserved phenylalanine or tryptophan at its end. The DNA is omitted, as the CDR3 cannot be located on it reliably, and the CDR3 follows TCRdb's listing. V is TRBV7-8 and J is TRBJ1-6. CDR1 is SGHVS and CDR2 is FQNEAQ in the germline V gene. The CDR3 extends over 13 residues, inclusive of both ends. The CDR3: CASSGWEGDQLLY.

The rearrangement joins TRBV7-2 to TRBJ2-2, with 8 bases aligning to TRBD1. The ends lost 4 bases at V and 6 bases at J; junction bases unmatched: 13. Looked up from germline, CDR1 is SGHTA and CDR2 is FQGNSA. This CDR3 is 17 amino acids long. The CDR3 sequence is CASSSRDQGAAAGELFF. The CDR3 DNA reads TGTGCCAGCAGCTCCCGGGACCAGGGGGCAGCCGCCGGGGAGCTGTTTTTT.

The chain employs TRBV29-1 and TRBJ2-5; possible D gene TRBD2, 6 bases. Trimming took off 7 bases at V and 3 bases at J, with 15 bases between the two ends. The germline V gene has CDR1 SQVTM and CDR2 ANQGSEA. The CDR3 length is 13 residues. CDR3 amino acids: CSALWDSKETQYF. For the CDR3, the DNA is TGCAGCGCCCTATGGGACTCAAAAGAGACCCAGTACTTC.

This clonotype was recorded at least ten times. The chain has TRBV10-3 and TRBJ2-7; D not certain. V was pared by 0 bases and J by 5 bases, with 11 bases between. Germline CDR1 and CDR2: ENHRY and SYGVKD. The CDR3 has 14 amino acids. The DNA of the CDR3 is TGTGCCATCAGTGAGTCTGGGCAGCAGAACGAGCAGTACTTC. It encodes CAISESGQQNEQYF.

The genes are TRBV20-1 and TRBJ2-7; tentatively, D is TRBD1 (5 bases). Per the germline V gene, CDR1 is DFQATT and CDR2 is SNEGSKA (reference sequence). This CDR3 spans 15 amino acids. The V end lost 0 bases, the J end lost 2 bases, and 14 bases lay between the germline ends. The CDR3 coding sequence is TGCAGTGCTAGAGATCGCCCGGACATGACCTACGAGCAGTACTTC. It yields the protein CSARDRPDMTYEQYF.

The table lists this clonotype with a few counts. The J gene is TRBJ2-2, the V gene TRBV7-2; weak D call: TRBD1 (5 bases). The CDR3 runs 14 residues. Germline values: CDR1 SGHTA, CDR2 FQGNSA. The germline V and J ends were trimmed by 3 bases and 9 bases, with 14 bases remaining between them. The CDR3: CASSLTDGYRELFF. Written as DNA, the CDR3 is TGTGCCAGCAGCTTGACAGACGGTTACCGGGAGCTGTTTTTT. Together with reference TRBV7-2 and TRBJ2-2, the CDR3 gives the full variable domain: GAGVSQSPSNKVTEKGKDVELRCDPISGHTALYWYRQSLGQGLEFLIYFQGNSAPDKSGLPSDRFSAERTGGSVSTLTIQRTQQEDSAVYLCASSLTDGYRELFFGEGSRLTVL.

Many counts were recorded for this clonotype. The rearrangement links TRBV9 to TRBJ1-2; TRBD1 matches at 9 bases. The CDR3 totals 15 residues. Germline loops: CDR1 SGDLS, CDR2 YYNGEE. Germline trimming cut 4 bases from V and 4 bases from J; bases unmatched to any gene: 8. CDR3 bases: TGTGCCAGCAGCCCACAGGGGGCGCGTCGCTATGGCTACACCTTC. Its protein product is CASSPQGARRYGYTF.

This clonotype was detected ten times or more. The chain's CDR3 is CSVEGDKNTEAFF. CDR3 bases: TGCAGCGTTGAGGGGGACAAGAACACTGAAGCTTTCTTT. The genes are TRBV29-1 and TRBJ1-1, with D perhaps TRBD1 (6 bases). The CDR3 extends over 13 amino acids. Germline V gene lookup returns CDR1 SQVTM and CDR2 ANQGSEA. V was shortened by 3 bases and J by 1 base, with 9 bases between the two germline ends.

The genes are TRBV29-1 and TRBJ1-1; D not certain. The germline V gene has CDR1 SQVTM and CDR2 ANQGSEA. V was trimmed by 6 bases and J by 3 bases, leaving 11 bases between them. The CDR3 has 12 residues. CDR3 amino acids: CSVGLRDTEAFF. The CDR3 DNA reads as TGCAGCGTAGGACTCCGGGACACTGAAGCTTTCTTT.

This clonotype was observed a handful of times. The J gene is TRBJ1-1, the V gene TRBV29-1; D not certain. Per germline, CDR1 SQVTM and CDR2 ANQGSEA. Trimming removed 8 bases from V and 1 base from J, with 8 bases in between. The CDR3 spans 11 residues. CDR3 nucleotides: TGCAGCTTAGACTCGAACACTGAAGCTTTCTTT. This gives the protein CSLDSNTEAFF. The variable domain in full, with the rest retrieved from reference TRBV29-1 and TRBJ1-1, is SAVISQKPSRDICQRGTSLTIQCQVDSQVTMMFWYRQQPGQSLTLIATANQGSEATYESGFVIDKFPISRPNLTFSTLTVSNMSPEDSSIYLCSLDSNTEAFFGQGTRLTVV.

This clonotype was detected ten times or more. The chain couples TRBV29-1 to TRBJ1-2; D is unclear. CDR3 size: 14 residues. Germline lookup yields CDR1 SQVTM and CDR2 ANQGSEA. V was cut by 7 bases and J by 3 bases, with 18 bases left in between. In DNA, the CDR3 is TGCAGCGCCCTAAGGACGGAGCGACACTATGGCTACACCTTC. It specifies CSALRTERHYGYTF.

The sample holds many counts of this clonotype. The CDR3 loop is CATSREGPLTQETQYF. For the CDR3, the DNA is TGTGCCACCAGCAGAGAGGGCCCCCTGACACAAGAGACCCAGTACTTC. This chain uses TRBV15 with TRBJ2-5; the D is unclear. V lost 0 bases to trimming and J lost 2 bases, with 13 bases between them. Germline values: CDR1 LNHNV, CDR2 YYDKDF (reference sequence). The CDR3 length is 16 residues.

This clonotype was seen a single time. V and J are TRBV20-1 and TRBJ2-6; tentative D call: TRBD2 (5 bases). From germline, CDR1 is DFQATT and CDR2 SNEGSKA (reference sequence). The CDR3 is made up of 14 amino acids. V lost 5 bases and J 5 bases, leaving 13 bases between the germline ends. DNA of the CDR3: TGCAGTGCTCCCCGGGGTGGCAGGGCCAACGTCCTGACTTTC. It specifies CSAPRGGRANVLTF.

This clonotype occurred many times. The chain joins TRBV5-1 to TRBJ1-1; 9 bases fit TRBD1. The CDR3 sequence is 16 residues long. Trimming removed 1 base from V and 7 bases from J; junction bases left unmatched: 11. Germline V lookup: CDR1 SGHRS, CDR2 YFSETQ. The CDR3, as DNA: TGCGCCAGCAGCTTGCCCTATGCGACGGGACAGGGTGAAGCTTTCTTT. Amino acid sequence: CASSLPYATGQGEAFF.

J is TRBJ2-7 and V is TRBV7-9, with D possibly matching TRBD1 (6 bases). The CDR3 covers 17 residues. Trimming took off 5 bases at V and 7 bases at J, with 27 bases between the two ends. CDR1 and CDR2 (germline): SEHNR, FQNEAQ (reference sequence). The CDR3 spells CASSLDMSGFNRGEQYF. The CDR3 DNA reads as TGTGCCAGCAGCCTCGACATGTCGGGGTTTAATAGGGGGGAGCAGTACTTC.

Remarks on this clonotype: The junction and the germline gene differ at one end; a read error may be behind it. The chain combines TRBV7-9 with TRBJ2-6, with D possibly matching TRBD1 (6 bases). The CDR3 extends over 14 amino acids. Germline-derived CDR1 and CDR2 are SEHNR and FQNEAQ (reference sequence). The DNA of the CDR3 is TGTGCCAGCAGCACGACCCAAGGGGGCAACGTCCTGACTTTC. As protein: CASSTTQGGNVLTF.

The V call is TRBV5-1, the J call TRBJ2-7, with 10 positions matching TRBD2. V lost 2 bases and J lost 3; bases outside the gene matches: 2. This CDR3 spans 14 amino acids. Germline-derived CDR1 and CDR2 are SGHRS and YFSETQ. The CDR3 DNA follows: TGCGCCAGCAGCTTTACTAGCGGGAACTACGAGCAGTACTTC. It encodes CASSFTSGNYEQYF.

This clonotype was seen repeatedly, ten times or more. The chain carries TRBV9 and TRBJ1-6; possibly TRBD1 for D (5 bases). The germline gives CDR1 SGDLS, CDR2 YYNGEE. V was clipped by 8 bases and J by 7 bases, with 16 bases between them. The CDR3 is 14 amino acids. CDR3 bases: TGTGCCAGTTCGCCGGGACTGAGAAATTCACCCCTCCACTTT. Translating it yields CASSPGLRNSPLHF.

The CDR3 DNA sequence: TGTGCCAGCAGCTTGGAGGTTAGCTATGGCTACACCTTC. Encoded protein: CASSLEVSYGYTF. This chain connects TRBV5-4 to TRBJ1-2; D not certain. Germline V gene sequence: CDR1 SGHNT, CDR2 YYREEE (reference sequence). The CDR3 has 13 amino acids. Trimming cost V 0 bases and J 4 bases, with 7 bases left between them.

The chain is built from TRBV7-2 and TRBJ2-1; weak D call: TRBD1 (6 bases). With 3 bases removed from V and 1 base from J, the gap between germline ends came to 13 bases. Germline loops: CDR1 SGHTA, CDR2 FQGNSA. The CDR3 covers 16 residues. CDR3 DNA: TGTGCCAGCAGCTTTGGGCAGGGGCCTTCCTACAATGAGCAGTTCTTC. Translating gives CASSFGQGPSYNEQFF.

This clonotype was found a few times. This chain connects TRBV7-9 to TRBJ2-5; the match to TRBD1 covers 11 bases. CDR1 and CDR2 (germline): SEHNR, FQNEAQ (reference sequence). The junction had 11 bases not matched to a gene; V was cut back by 6 bases and J by 5 bases. This CDR3 has 16 residues. The CDR3 reads CASRAAGTGGLETQYF. The DNA for the CDR3 is TGTGCCAGCAGGGCGGCCGGGACAGGGGGTCTGGAGACCCAGTACTTC.

Remarks on this clonotype: One end of the junction does not line up with germline, which may come from a read error. The chain combines TRBV4-1 with TRBJ2-7, with 11 bases identical to TRBD1. The CDR3 totals 15 residues. Germline V lookup: CDR1 MGHRA, CDR2 YSYEKL. The CDR3 region has the DNA TGTGCCAGCAGCCGGCCGGGACAGGGGGACTACGAGCAGTACTTC. Translated, it gives CASSRPGQGDYEQYF.

The chain has TRBV2 and TRBJ1-6; TRBD1 is a possible D gene (6 bases). Germline assignment: CDR1 SNHLY and CDR2 FYNNEI. The CDR3 spans 15 residues. Trimming pared 6 bases from V and 6 bases from J, leaving 15 bases between. The CDR3 loop is CASRTDRQSNSPLHF. Written as DNA, the CDR3 is TGTGCCAGCAGGACTGACAGGCAGAGTAATTCACCCCTCCACTTT.

At least ten counts were recorded for this clonotype. The V and J genes are TRBV2 and TRBJ1-5; D gene uncertain. The germline CDR1 and CDR2 sequences are SNHLY and FYNNEI. V was pared by 1 base and J by 8 bases, with 9 bases between. The CDR3 sequence is 13 residues long. CDR3: CASSEVGGKPQHF. As DNA, the CDR3 is TGTGCCAGCAGTGAAGTAGGCGGGAAGCCCCAGCATTTT.